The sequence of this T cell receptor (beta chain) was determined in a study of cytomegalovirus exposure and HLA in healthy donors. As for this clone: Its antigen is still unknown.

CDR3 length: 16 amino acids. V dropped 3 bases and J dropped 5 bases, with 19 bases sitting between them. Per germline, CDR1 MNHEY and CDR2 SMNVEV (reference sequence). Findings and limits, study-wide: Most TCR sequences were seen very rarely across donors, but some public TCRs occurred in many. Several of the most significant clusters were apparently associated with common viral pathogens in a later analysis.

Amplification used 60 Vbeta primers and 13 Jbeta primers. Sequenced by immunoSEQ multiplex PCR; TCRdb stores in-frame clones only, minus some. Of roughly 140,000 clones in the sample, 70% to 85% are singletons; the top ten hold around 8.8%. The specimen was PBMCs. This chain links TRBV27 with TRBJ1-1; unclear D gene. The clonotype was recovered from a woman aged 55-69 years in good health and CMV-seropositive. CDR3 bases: TGTGCCAGCAGTTTGAGGTTGGTGGGGAGCAAGACTGAAGCTTTCTTT. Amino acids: CASSLRLVGSKTEAFF.